The 17 T cell receptor beta chains in this list originate from one sample, sequenced in a study of blood T cell repertoires in COVID-19. Data came from immunoSEQ multiplex PCR; TCRdb stores just in-frame clones and leaves some out. The sample lists a few hundred thousand clones, about nine tenths occurring once. What was sequenced was peripheral blood. All receptors derive from a woman aged 25 to 39 with COVID-19, enrolled during active disease.

V is TRBV19 and J is TRBJ2-6; 7 nucleotides match TRBD1. V was pared by 8 bases and J by 0 bases, with 13 bases of the junction left unmatched. Germline CDR1 LNHDA, CDR2 SQIVND (reference sequence). This CDR3 contains 18 residues. The CDR3 DNA is TGTGCCAGTGGGGACACCGGGACAGTCTTCTCTGGGGCCAACGTCCTGACTTTC. This encodes CASGDTGTVFSGANVLTF.

The rearrangement links TRBV24-1 to TRBJ2-3; 7 bases fit TRBD2. Germline V gene lookup returns CDR1 KGHDR and CDR2 SFDVKD. The CDR3 has 15 amino acids. V shed 0 bases, J shed 2 bases, and the junction held 1 base outside the gene matches. The CDR3 DNA follows: TGTGCCACCAGTGATTTGCGGGGGGACACAGATACGCAGTATTTT. Protein: CATSDLRGDTDTQYF.

J is TRBJ2-4 and V is TRBV19; D ambiguous. Trimming left V 6 bases short and J 1 base short, with 13 bases between. Per germline, CDR1 LNHDA and CDR2 SQIVND (reference sequence). The CDR3 is 15 amino acids. The CDR3 DNA reads TGTGCCAGTAGCGACTGGCGGTTGGCCAAAAACATTCAGTACTTC. This encodes CASSDWRLAKNIQYF.

The chain couples TRBV5-4 to TRBJ2-7; 7 bases map to TRBD1. V was clipped by 3 bases and J by 1 base; unmatched bases: 1. The CDR3 totals 13 residues. Per the germline V gene, CDR1 is SGHNT and CDR2 is YYREEE (reference sequence). CDR3 sequence reads: CASSSGGSYEQYF. CDR3 nucleotide sequence: TGTGCCAGCAGCTCAGGGGGATCCTACGAGCAGTACTTC. The full variable domain, its missing parts supplied by reference TRBV5-4 and TRBJ2-7, is ETGVTQSPTHLIKTRGQQVTLRCSSQSGHNTVSWYQQALGQGPQFIFQYYREEENGRGNFPPRFSGLQFPNYSSELNVNALELDDSALYLCASSSGGSYEQYFGPGTRLTVT.

The J gene is TRBJ1-1, the V gene TRBV5-4; D call uncertain. Germline V gene sequence: CDR1 SGHNT, CDR2 YYREEE (reference sequence). The CDR3 is 13 residues long. Trimming took off 0 bases at V and 11 bases at J, with 14 bases between the two ends. CDR3 amino acids: CASSLGASDIAFF. As DNA, the CDR3 is TGTGCCAGCAGCTTGGGGGCCTCCGACATCGCTTTCTTT.

CDR3 amino acids: CASSELQGSGELFF. The CDR3 nucleotides read TGCGCCAGCAGTGAGTTACAGGGTTCCGGGGAGCTGTTTTTT. V and J are TRBV10-2 and TRBJ2-2; D may be TRBD1 (6 bases). The CDR3 spans 14 residues. V was shortened by 1 base and J by 6 bases, with 9 bases between the two germline ends. Germline V gene sequence: CDR1 WSHSY, CDR2 SAAADI.

This chain links TRBV30 with TRBJ1-2; 8 bases are shared with TRBD1. The CDR3 runs 14 residues. J gave up 5 bases and V 1 base, and 6 bases lay outside the gene matches. Germline V gene lookup returns CDR1 GTSNPN and CDR2 SVGIG (reference sequence). As DNA, the CDR3 is TGTGCCTGGAGTGACACACAGGGGGGTTATGGCTACACCTTC. Protein sequence: CAWSDTQGGYGYTF.

The chain joins TRBV15 to TRBJ1-6; tentatively, D is TRBD1 (5 bases). The CDR3 contains 14 residues. Germline-derived CDR1 and CDR2 are LNHNV and YYDKDF (reference sequence). V dropped 0 bases and J dropped 7 bases, with 7 bases sitting between them. The CDR3 sequence: CATSRDDRNSPLHF. DNA for the CDR3: TGTGCCACCAGCAGAGATGACAGAAATTCACCCCTCCACTTT.

V usage is TRBV5-6 and J usage is TRBJ2-6, with 7 positions matching TRBD1. Germline V gene lookup returns CDR1 SGHDT and CDR2 YYEEEE. The CDR3 spans 15 residues. V shed 1 base and J 4 bases; nucleotides not matched to a gene: 2. The CDR3 coding sequence is TGTGCCAGCAGCTTGACAGGGGCGGGGGCCAACGTCCTGACTTTC. It specifies CASSLTGAGANVLTF. Full variable domain (missing parts from reference TRBV5-6 and TRBJ2-6): DAGVTQSPTHLIKTRGQQVTLRCSPKSGHDTVSWYQQALGQGPQFIFQYYEEEERQRGNFPDRFSGHQFPNYSSELNVNALLLGDSALYLCASSLTGAGANVLTFGAGSRLTVL.

J is TRBJ1-2 and V is TRBV9; D gene unclear. Germline V gene sequence: CDR1 SGDLS, CDR2 YYNGEE. The CDR3 sequence is 12 residues long. V lost 3 bases and J 8 bases, leaving 11 bases between the germline ends. The CDR3 reads CASSDAPGGYTF. DNA for the CDR3: TGTGCCAGCAGCGACGCTCCGGGGGGCTACACCTTC.

The gene calls are TRBV5-1 and TRBJ1-1, with a possible D match to TRBD1 (5 bases). Looked up from germline, CDR1 is SGHRS and CDR2 is YFSETQ. The CDR3 is made up of 15 amino acids. Between the trimmed V and J ends, which lost 0 bases and 0 bases, there was a span of 9 bases. The CDR3 DNA sequence: TGCGCCAGCAGCTTGGTCGGGGGGATGAACACTGAAGCTTTCTTT. Protein product: CASSLVGGMNTEAFF.

Concerning this clone: Other DNA sequences within the sample encode an identical CDR3. The rearrangement joins TRBV11-3 to TRBJ2-3, with 8 positions matching TRBD1. Germline CDR1 is SGHNT and CDR2 is YENEEA. The V and J ends lost 5 bases and 3 bases, in that order; junction bases with no gene match: 7. The CDR3 length is 15 residues. The CDR3 bases are TGTGCCAGCAGCCCTCGGCAGGGGGCTACAGATACGCAGTATTTT. This codes for CASSPRQGATDTQYF.

The genes are TRBV11-2 and TRBJ2-3; 10 bases fit TRBD2. Germline V lookup: CDR1 SGHAT, CDR2 FQNNGV. This CDR3 comprises 18 residues. With V trimmed by 4 bases and J by 0 bases, 10 bases remained unmatched. The DNA for the CDR3 is TGTGCCAGCAGCTCCGGGACTAGCGTTCGTCACAGCACAGATACGCAGTATTTT. It is translated as CASSSGTSVRHSTDTQYF.

CDR3 in amino acids: CASSDRSVWSYEQYF. As DNA, the CDR3 is TGTGCCAGTTCAGACAGGTCTGTTTGGTCCTACGAGCAGTACTTC. The genes are TRBV27 and TRBJ2-7, with a possible D match to TRBD1 (6 bases). The CDR3 spans 15 residues. Per the germline V gene, CDR1 is MNHEY and CDR2 is SMNVEV (reference sequence). Trimming stripped 9 bases from V and 1 base from J, with 19 bases between.

CDR3 sequence (DNA): TGTGCCAGCAGCCCCATAGCGGGCCCCACAGATACGCAGTATTTT. Encoded protein: CASSPIAGPTDTQYF. This chain links TRBV3-1 (or the pseudogene TRBV3-2) with TRBJ2-3, with 7 nucleotides matching TRBD2. Per germline, CDR1 LGHDT and CDR2 YNNKEL (reference sequence). The CDR3 runs to 15 residues. Losses at the gene ends were 4 bases for V and 2 bases for J; bases not matched to a gene: 6.

The V and J genes are TRBV9 and TRBJ2-3, with 8 bases aligning to TRBD1. Looked up from germline, CDR1 is SGDLS and CDR2 is YYNGEE. The CDR3 extends over 14 amino acids. Trimming at V came to 3 bases and at J to 4 bases, leaving 4 bases not matched to a gene. The DNA of the CDR3 is TGTGCCAGCAGCGATTGGACAGGGCCAGATACGCAGTATTTT. Translation: CASSDWTGPDTQYF.

The chain carries TRBV4-1 and TRBJ1-4; TRBD1 is a possible D gene (5 bases). CDR1 is MGHRA and CDR2 is YSYEKL in the germline V gene. The CDR3 runs 15 residues. V lost 2 bases and J 3 bases, leaving 10 bases between the germline ends. CDR3 nucleotides: TGCGCCAGCAGCCAATATCCAGGGTCTAATGAAAAACTGTTTTTT. As protein: CASSQYPGSNEKLFF.